The 28 T cell receptor beta chains in this list originate from one sample, sequenced in a study of shared clonotypes between healthy human individuals. Profiled with immunoSEQ multiplex PCR; TCRdb holds only in-frame clones, not every one. This sample has 800,000 to 1,200,000 clones, with 75% to 80% found just once. Sequenced input: memory CD4+ T cells from PBMCs. Subset reported: CD45RA-negative fraction. The receptors originated from a man aged 18 to 29 in good health. Some clones in this sample may be carry-over from other donors' samples.

This chain uses TRBV2 with TRBJ2-3; 7 bases map to TRBD1. V was pared by 11 bases and J by 3 bases, with 11 bases of the junction left unmatched. The CDR3 covers 14 residues. Germline-derived CDR1 and CDR2 are SNHLY and FYNNEI. This CDR3 reads CAGTNRGSTDTQYF. As DNA, the CDR3 is TGTGCCGGAACTAACAGGGGCTCTACAGATACGCAGTATTTT.

This clone came up once. Additional DNA sequences in this sample encode the identical CDR3. This chain connects TRBV5-1 to TRBJ2-5, with TRBD1 matching 8 bases. Looked up from germline, CDR1 is SGHRS and CDR2 is YFSETQ. The CDR3 spans 15 residues. J lost 5 bases, V lost 1 base, and 7 bases had no gene match. The CDR3 region has the DNA TGCGCCAGCAGCTTGTTTCAGGGGGCGCGGGAGACCCAGTACTTC. Translation gives CASSLFQGARETQYF. Full variable domain (missing parts from reference TRBV5-1 and TRBJ2-5): KAGVTQTPRYLIKTRGQQVTLSCSPISGHRSVSWYQQTPGQGLQFLFEYFSETQRNKGNFPGRFSGRQFSNSRSEMNVSTLELGDSALYLCASSLFQGARETQYFGPGTRLLVL.

J is TRBJ2-1 and V is TRBV15; 9 nucleotides line up with TRBD2. Germline-derived CDR1 and CDR2 are LNHNV and YYDKDF (reference sequence). CDR3 length: 16 residues. V lost 1 base to trimming and J lost 7 bases; unmatched junction nucleotides: 8. As DNA, the CDR3 is TGTGCCACCAGCAGAGGCCAAGCGAGCGGGAGGAATGAGCAGTTCTTC. This translates into CATSRGQASGRNEQFF.

This chain joins TRBV2 and TRBJ2-7, with D maybe TRBD1 (5 bases). Germline CDR1 SNHLY, CDR2 FYNNEI. The CDR3 consists of 13 residues. Trimming took 6 bases from V and 4 from J, leaving 13 bases between them. CDR3: CASRTDRIYEQYF. Written as DNA, the CDR3 is TGTGCCAGCAGAACCGACAGAATATACGAGCAGTACTTC.

This clone was seen more than once but under ten times. The rearrangement joins TRBV6-5 to TRBJ1-2, with no clear D. The CDR3 extends over 13 amino acids. Trimming stripped 6 bases from V and 8 bases from J, with 16 bases between. Germline V gene data show CDR1 as MNHEY and CDR2 as SVGAGI. The CDR3 reads CASRGRGSWGYTF. The CDR3 nucleotides are TGTGCCAGCAGGGGGAGAGGTTCCTGGGGCTACACCTTC.

Of note for this clone: One end of the junction fails to match germline, which may point to a read error. The chain joins TRBV28 to TRBJ2-7; possible D gene TRBD1, 8 bases. This CDR3 has 11 amino acids. Germline CDR1 is MDHEN and CDR2 is SYDVKM. CDR3 coding DNA: TGCACCACAGGGGGGGTTTACGAGCAGTACTTC. Translating it yields CTTGGVYEQYF.

The CDR3 is CASSLRRTSYEQYF. CDR3 coding DNA: TGTGCCAGCAGCTTAAGGAGAACCAGCTACGAGCAGTACTTC. The chain carries TRBV7-8 and TRBJ2-7; no clear D gene. Trimming took off 2 bases at V and 3 bases at J, with 11 bases between the two ends. Germline V gene lookup returns CDR1 SGHVS and CDR2 FQNEAQ. The CDR3 is 14 residues long.

CDR3: CASYSRTFYEQYF. In DNA, the CDR3 is TGTGCCAGCTATTCCCGTACGTTCTACGAGCAGTACTTC. J is TRBJ2-7 and V is TRBV6-5; D is unresolved. The CDR3 loop spans 13 amino acids. Trimming pared 8 bases from V and 3 bases from J, leaving 14 bases between. Germline V lookup: CDR1 MNHEY, CDR2 SVGAGI.

The CDR3 nucleotides are TGCGCCAGCAGTGTTTATTCGGGCTTGCAAGAGACCCAGTACTTC. Its protein is CASSVYSGLQETQYF. The V gene is TRBV10-2, the J gene TRBJ2-5; D gene uncertain. The CDR3 loop spans 15 amino acids. Germline CDR1 reads WSHSY; CDR2 reads SAAADI. V shed 4 bases and J shed 2 bases, with 14 bases lying between them.

The chain uses TRBV4-2 and TRBJ2-3; 10 bases map to TRBD1. Germline V lookup: CDR1 LGHNA, CDR2 YNFKEQ. The CDR3 sequence is 16 residues long. V lost 4 bases, J lost 0 bases, and 4 bases stayed unmatched. CDR3 sequence (DNA): TGTGCCAGCAGCCGGGACAGGGGTGTTAGCACAGATACGCAGTATTTT. It codes for CASSRDRGVSTDTQYF.

The chain is built from TRBV4-1 and TRBJ1-5; 10 bases are a match to TRBD1. Germline CDR1 is MGHRA and CDR2 is YSYEKL. This CDR3 comprises 15 residues. V shed 1 base, J shed 6 bases, and the junction held 3 bases outside the gene matches. Here the CDR3 reads CASSQGGQGVQPQHF. The DNA of the CDR3 is TGCGCCAGCAGCCAAGGAGGACAGGGGGTTCAGCCCCAGCATTTT.

J is TRBJ2-2 and V is TRBV4-2, with D hard to call. This CDR3 comprises 14 residues. Trimming pared 1 base from V and 6 bases from J, leaving 9 bases between. Germline lookup yields CDR1 LGHNA and CDR2 YNFKEQ. CDR3 protein: CASSQGYAAGELFF. The CDR3 DNA reads TGTGCCAGCAGCCAAGGTTATGCTGCCGGGGAGCTGTTTTTT.

The chain employs TRBV19 and TRBJ2-4; D is undetermined. The CDR3 contains 15 residues. CDR1 and CDR2 (germline): LNHDA, SQIVND (reference sequence). V gave up 3 bases and J gave up 5 bases, with 14 bases separating them. CDR3 loop: CASSIPLGSQNIQYF. The CDR3 DNA reads TGTGCCAGTAGTATTCCCCTTGGCAGTCAAAACATTCAGTACTTC.

The CDR3 nucleotides read TGTGCCAGCAGGTACACAACTAGCGGGATCTACGAGCAGTACTTC. This encodes CASRYTTSGIYEQYF. The chain has TRBV27 and TRBJ2-7; 10 bases line up with TRBD2. Germline values: CDR1 MNHEY, CDR2 SMNVEV (reference sequence). This CDR3 spans 15 amino acids. The ends lost 6 bases at V and 3 bases at J; junction bases unmatched: 8.

V is TRBV2 and J is TRBJ2-5, with D possibly being TRBD1 (6 bases). Germline CDR1 and CDR2: SNHLY and FYNNEI. The ends were cut back, 3 bases at V and 0 bases at J, with 8 bases in the middle. The CDR3 contains 14 residues. CDR3 sequence: CASSENRDQETQYF. Here the CDR3 DNA reads TGTGCCAGCAGTGAGAACAGGGACCAAGAGACCCAGTACTTC.

J is TRBJ2-4 and V is TRBV2; D remains unclear. V was shortened by 8 bases and J by 8 bases, with 13 bases between the two germline ends. Germline assignment: CDR1 SNHLY and CDR2 FYNNEI. The CDR3 loop spans 12 amino acids. The DNA of the CDR3 is TGTGCCAGCCAAGGTGGCGCCGACATTCAGTACTTC. Translating gives CASQGGADIQYF.

The chain links TRBV18 to TRBJ1-1; 10 bases match TRBD1. CDR1 and CDR2 (germline): KGHSH, LQKENI. The CDR3 is 15 amino acids. V lost 2 bases, J lost 5 bases, and 5 bases stayed unmatched. Written as DNA, the CDR3 is TGTGCCAGCTCACCAGGGACAGGGGAGGGAACTGAAGCTTTCTTT. It translates to CASSPGTGEGTEAFF.

The chain is built from TRBV28 and TRBJ2-2, with 9 bases lining up with TRBD2. The CDR3 extends over 15 amino acids. The germline gives CDR1 MDHEN, CDR2 SYDVKM. The trim removed 3 bases at V and 5 bases at J, leaving 4 bases unmatched. The chain's CDR3 is CASSLREGPTGELFF. CDR3 DNA sequence: TGTGCCAGCAGTTTGCGGGAGGGCCCGACCGGGGAGCTGTTTTTT.

There are a few counts of this clone. The J gene is TRBJ1-1, the V gene TRBV19; D remains unclear. This CDR3 has 15 amino acids. Trimming pared 3 bases from V and 3 bases from J, leaving 14 bases between. CDR1 LNHDA and CDR2 SQIVND come from the germline V gene (reference sequence). As DNA, the CDR3 is TGTGCCAGTAGTATTGTCCCGACCTCGGACACTGAAGCTTTCTTT. Its translation is CASSIVPTSDTEAFF.

This clone turned up a few times. The CDR3: CASSLGGPGEKLFF. CDR3 bases: TGTGCCAGCAGTTTAGGGGGACCCGGTGAAAAACTGTTTTTT. The genes are TRBV28 and TRBJ1-4; maybe TRBD1 (5 bases). Germline V lookup: CDR1 MDHEN, CDR2 SYDVKM. Between the trimmed V and J ends, which lost 2 bases and 7 bases, there was a span of 11 bases. The CDR3 is 14 residues long.

The chain carries TRBV29-1 and TRBJ2-5; maybe TRBD2 (6 bases). Germline V gene data show CDR1 as SQVTM and CDR2 as ANQGSEA. The CDR3 consists of 13 residues. V gave up 3 bases and J gave up 1 base, with 9 bases separating them. CDR3 sequence (DNA): TGCAGCGTTGACGGCGGGATCCAAGAGACCCAGTACTTC. This gives the protein CSVDGGIQETQYF.

This clone was counted between two and nine times. DNA for the CDR3: TGTGCCTGGAGTGGGGGGACGCAGCCCCAGCATTTT. This codes for CAWSGGTQPQHF. The chain links TRBV30 to TRBJ1-5; tentative D call: TRBD1 (5 bases). Trimming stripped 1 base from V and 7 bases from J, with 8 bases between. This CDR3 has 12 residues. The V gene's germline CDR1 is GTSNPN and CDR2 SVGIG (reference sequence).

V usage is TRBV28 and J usage is TRBJ2-3; D possibly corresponds to TRBD2 (5 bases). The CDR3 is 14 residues long. V lost 5 bases and J lost 4, with 13 bases in between. In germline, CDR1 is MDHEN, CDR2 SYDVKM. The DNA of the CDR3 is TGTGCCAGCAGTACCCCACTAGGAGCAGATACGCAGTATTTT. This translates into CASSTPLGADTQYF. The whole variable domain, remainder taken from reference TRBV28 and TRBJ2-3, is DVKVTQSSRYLVKRTGEKVFLECVQDMDHENMFWYRQDPGLGLRLIYFSYDVKMKEKGDIPEGYSVSREKKERFSLILESASTNQTSMYLCASSTPLGADTQYFGPGTRLTVL.

The chain couples TRBV6-6 to TRBJ2-3; a weak D match, TRBD2 (5 bases). V lost 2 bases, J lost 4 bases, and 7 bases lay in between. Per germline, CDR1 MNHNY and CDR2 SVGAGI (reference sequence). This CDR3 is 13 amino acids long. The CDR3 DNA is TGTGCCAGCAGTTACGTCGGGGCAGATACGCAGTATTTT. As protein: CASSYVGADTQYF.

The rearrangement joins TRBV7-3 to TRBJ2-1; 9 positions agree with TRBD2. V gave up 1 base and J gave up 5 bases; unmatched junction bases: 9. This CDR3 comprises 17 residues. The V gene's germline CDR1 is SGHTA and CDR2 FQGTGA. CDR3 sequence reads: CASSLSGRAAGHNEQFF. CDR3 sequence (DNA): TGTGCCAGCAGCTTAAGCGGGAGGGCGGCGGGGCACAATGAGCAGTTCTTC.

This clone was observed a few times. The rearrangement links TRBV4-1 to TRBJ2-3, with D possibly matching TRBD1 (6 bases). V lost 1 base and J 6 bases, leaving 17 bases between the germline ends. CDR1 and CDR2 (germline): MGHRA, YSYEKL. The CDR3 is 16 amino acids. As DNA, the CDR3 is TGCGCCAGCAGCCAAGGTGGAGACAGGAACGTCGATACGCAGTATTTT. Protein sequence: CASSQGGDRNVDTQYF.

The rearrangement uses TRBV28 and TRBJ1-6; 8 nucleotides align to TRBD1. V lost 5 bases to trimming and J lost 16 bases; unmatched junction nucleotides: 10. CDR1 and CDR2 (germline): MDHEN, SYDVKM. The CDR3 runs to 13 residues. Written as DNA, the CDR3 is TGTGCCAGCAGTCCGAACGGACAGGGCGGTCTCCACTTT. Encoded protein: CASSPNGQGGLHF.

The rearrangement links TRBV5-4 to TRBJ1-5; D remains unclear. This CDR3 is 16 amino acids long. V was pared by 0 bases and J by 5 bases, with 15 bases between. CDR1 is SGHNT and CDR2 is YYREEE in the germline V gene (reference sequence). The CDR3 loop is CASSLGGDQRDQPQHF. CDR3 sequence (DNA): TGTGCCAGCAGCTTGGGCGGAGACCAGCGGGATCAGCCCCAGCATTTT.